One sample yielded the 20 T cell receptor beta chains listed below, sequenced in a study of shared clonotypes between healthy human individuals. The protocol was immunoSEQ multiplex PCR, while the TCRdb copy is restricted to in-frame clones and leaves out a portion. Found here are 630,000 or so clones, 95% to 98% of them singletons; the top ten hold 0.3%. CD45RO-negative CD8 cells positively selected for CCR7 made up the naive population, which excluded terminally differentiated effector memory CD45RA+ cells. The sequenced sample consisted of naive CD8+ T cells sorted from blood. These receptors were taken from a man aged 30 to 45 in good health.

The gene calls are TRBV5-1 and TRBJ2-7; tentative D call: TRBD1 (5 bases). CDR3 size: 13 residues. Germline-derived CDR1 and CDR2 are SGHRS and YFSETQ. Deletions cut 4 bases from V and 4 bases from J, with 12 bases between. The CDR3 is CASSAHQGYEQYF. The CDR3 DNA is TGCGCCAGCAGCGCACACCAGGGATACGAGCAGTACTTC.

The DNA of the CDR3 is TGTGCCAGCACGTCGCAAGTCAATGAGCAGTTCTTC. Translated, it gives CASTSQVNEQFF. This chain joins TRBV6-5 and TRBJ2-1; the D is unclear. The CDR3 totals 12 residues. Germline values: CDR1 MNHEY, CDR2 SVGAGI. Trimming took 7 bases from V and 6 from J, leaving 10 bases between them.

The chain uses TRBV6-5 and TRBJ2-7, with 10 bases matching TRBD2. V lost 10 bases, J lost 6 bases, and 3 bases stayed unmatched. The CDR3 contains 11 residues. Germline CDR1 reads MNHEY; CDR2 reads SVGAGI. CDR3 DNA: TGTGCCACCAGCGGGGGGGCCGAGCAGTACTTC. Translated, it gives CATSGGAEQYF.

The J gene is TRBJ2-1, the V gene TRBV29-1; 10 bases fit TRBD1. The CDR3 has 15 amino acids. V lost 6 bases, J lost 1 base, and 6 bases stayed unmatched. Germline V CDR1 and CDR2: SQVTM, ANQGSEA. Here the CDR3 reads CSVERQGASYNEQFF. CDR3 nucleotides: TGCAGCGTAGAGCGACAGGGGGCGTCCTACAATGAGCAGTTCTTC.

This clone is a singleton in its sample. The chain recombines TRBV4-1 with TRBJ2-7, with TRBD1 identical over 11 bases. Germline V gene data show CDR1 as MGHRA and CDR2 as YSYEKL. There are 15 residues in the CDR3. Trimming removed 3 bases from V and 5 bases from J; junction bases left unmatched: 6. This CDR3 reads CASSHRTGGFDEQYF. CDR3 DNA: TGCGCCAGCAGCCATAGGACAGGGGGCTTCGACGAGCAGTACTTC.

The chain recombines TRBV6-6 with TRBJ1-1; perhaps TRBD1 as D (5 bases). The CDR3 is made up of 16 amino acids. CDR1 MNHNY and CDR2 SVGAGI come from the germline V gene (reference sequence). The ends were cut back, 6 bases at V and 0 bases at J, with 17 bases in the middle. CDR3 sequence reads: CASRITQGLVNTEAFF. CDR3 bases: TGTGCCAGCAGAATTACTCAGGGACTAGTGAACACTGAAGCTTTCTTT.

The chain joins TRBV28 to TRBJ1-5; no firm D call. V lost 7 bases and J 6 bases, leaving 7 bases between the germline ends. CDR3 size: 11 residues. The germline CDR1 and CDR2 sequences are MDHEN and SYDVKM. DNA for the CDR3: TGTGCCAGCACATTAAGTCAGCCCCAGCATTTT. The encoded protein is CASTLSQPQHF.

CDR3 DNA sequence: TGTGCCAGCCAGGGACACCTGAACACCGGGGAGCTGTTTTTT. Its protein product is CASQGHLNTGELFF. The gene calls are TRBV2 and TRBJ2-2; maybe TRBD1 (6 bases). This CDR3 is 14 amino acids long. V was cut by 8 bases and J by 1 base, with 11 bases left in between. Germline CDR1 SNHLY, CDR2 FYNNEI. Using reference TRBV2 and TRBJ2-2 for the parts outside the CDR3, the full variable domain is EPEVTQTPSHQVTQMGQEVILRCVPISNHLYFYWYRQILGQKVEFLVSFYNNEISEKSEIFDDQFSVERPDGSNFTLKIRSTKLEDSAMYFCASQGHLNTGELFFGEGSRLTVL.

The J gene is TRBJ1-5, the V gene TRBV5-6; D possibly corresponds to TRBD1 (5 bases). The germline V gene encodes CDR1 SGHDT and CDR2 YYEEEE. Trimming took 4 bases from V and 5 from J, leaving 10 bases between them. This CDR3 has 13 residues. Here the CDR3 DNA reads TGTGCCAGCAGCCAGGGTAACCATCAGCCCCAGCATTTT. It specifies CASSQGNHQPQHF.

This chain links TRBV5-1 with TRBJ2-3; a weak D match, TRBD2 (5 bases). Trimming pared 1 base from V and 3 bases from J, leaving 12 bases between. This CDR3 spans 15 amino acids. CDR1 is SGHRS and CDR2 is YFSETQ in the germline V gene. CDR3 sequence (DNA): TGCGCCAGCAGCTTGTTGGACTCAACTACAGATACGCAGTATTTT. This encodes CASSLLDSTTDTQYF.

This sequence joins TRBV28 and TRBJ2-7, with D possibly matching TRBD1 (5 bases). V was cut by 6 bases and J by 5 bases, with 14 bases left in between. The germline V gene encodes CDR1 MDHEN and CDR2 SYDVKM. CDR3 length: 13 residues. CDR3 residues: CASSPDTLNEQYF. The CDR3 DNA reads TGTGCCAGCAGCCCGGACACATTGAACGAGCAGTACTTC.

The V and J genes are TRBV28 and TRBJ2-7; weak D call: TRBD1 (6 bases). In germline, CDR1 is MDHEN, CDR2 SYDVKM. The CDR3 consists of 12 residues. V was pared by 7 bases and J by 4 bases, with 11 bases between. CDR3 amino acids: CASTPGVYEQYF. In DNA form, the CDR3 reads TGTGCCAGCACCCCAGGGGTATACGAGCAGTACTTC.

The V gene is TRBV11-2, the J gene TRBJ2-5; 12 bases map to TRBD1. The ends lost 1 base at V and 5 bases at J; junction bases unmatched: 2. The CDR3 extends over 15 amino acids. Germline V CDR1 and CDR2: SGHAT, FQNNGV. The CDR3 reads CASSLGDRGRETQYF. CDR3 coding DNA: TGTGCCAGCAGCTTAGGGGACAGGGGGCGGGAGACCCAGTACTTC.

This chain links TRBV30 with TRBJ2-7, with D possibly matching TRBD2 (5 bases). The CDR3 spans 14 residues. V lost 2 bases and J 5 bases, leaving 16 bases between the germline ends. CDR1 and CDR2 from the germline V gene are GTSNPN and SVGIG (reference sequence). The CDR3 nucleotides are TGTGCCTGGAGTCCCTCCGGGGTCCAAGACGAGCAGTACTTC. This codes for CAWSPSGVQDEQYF.

The rearrangement uses TRBV11-3 and TRBJ2-1; 8 nucleotides align to TRBD2. Looked up from germline, CDR1 is SGHNT and CDR2 is YENEEA. The V segment lost 4 bases and the J segment 5 bases; nucleotides outside the gene matches: 4. CDR3 length: 14 amino acids. The CDR3 loop reads CASSSRTSHNEQFF. CDR3 DNA: TGTGCCAGCAGCTCAAGGACTAGCCACAATGAGCAGTTCTTC. Combining the CDR3 with reference TRBV11-3 and TRBJ2-1 gives the whole variable domain EAGVVQSPRYKIIEKKQPVAFWCNPISGHNTLYWYLQNLGQGPELLIRYENEEAVDDSQLPKDRFSAERLKGVDSTLKIQPAELGDSAVYLCASSSRTSHNEQFFGPGTRLTVL.

This clone appeared a single time. The chain is built from TRBV27 and TRBJ2-7; 7 bases match TRBD2. J was trimmed by 1 base and V by 6 bases; bases with no gene match: 6. Germline V CDR1 and CDR2: MNHEY, SMNVEV (reference sequence). The CDR3 runs 14 residues. Here the CDR3 reads CASSVGGTSYEQYF. The CDR3 coding sequence is TGTGCCAGCAGCGTCGGGGGGACTTCCTACGAGCAGTACTTC.

V is TRBV7-7 and J is TRBJ2-5; 7 bases align to TRBD1. From germline, CDR1 is SSHAT and CDR2 FNYEAQ (reference sequence). CDR3 size: 14 residues. V dropped 4 bases and J dropped 4; count of bases not matched to a gene: 6. The CDR3 sequence: CASSYIGTAETQYF. CDR3 in DNA: TGTGCCAGCAGCTATATCGGGACAGCAGAGACCCAGTACTTC.

J is TRBJ1-1 and V is TRBV19; TRBD1 agrees at 9 bases. Losses at the gene ends were 1 base for V and 5 bases for J; bases not matched to a gene: 2. Germline V CDR1 and CDR2: LNHDA, SQIVND (reference sequence). The CDR3 loop spans 14 amino acids. CDR3: CASSIAGTGTEAFF. As DNA, the CDR3 is TGTGCCAGTAGTATAGCCGGGACAGGGACTGAAGCTTTCTTT.

This chain connects TRBV2 to TRBJ2-1; 8 bases are a match to TRBD1. CDR3 length: 15 amino acids. Germline CDR1 and CDR2: SNHLY and FYNNEI. J lost 7 bases, V lost 7 bases, and 12 bases had no gene match. The CDR3 region has the DNA TGTGCCAGCAATCCCTTTCTCAGGGGGCGAAATGAGCAGTTCTTC. Amino acid sequence: CASNPFLRGRNEQFF.

The V call is TRBV4-1, the J call TRBJ2-2, with 7 bases fitting TRBD1. The CDR3 is 16 residues long. Per the germline V gene, CDR1 is MGHRA and CDR2 is YSYEKL. J gave up 3 bases and V 4 bases, and 8 bases lay outside the gene matches. CDR3 in amino acids: CASSPGQGVDTGELFF. The DNA for the CDR3 is TGCGCCAGCAGCCCCGGGCAGGGGGTCGACACCGGGGAGCTGTTTTTT.